Listed below are T cell receptor beta chains from one sample, sequenced in a study of control samples from healthy donors and cancer patients. Generated by immunoSEQ multiplex PCR, the TCRdb table keeps only in-frame clones and is missing some. Counted here are 130,000 or so clones, 91% occurring once; the ten biggest clones make up approximately 7%. Material: blood. These receptors were taken from a man aged 18 to 30 in good health. The CDR3 runs from the conserved cysteine through the conserved F or W. The order of the fields is J gene, D gene, clone size, V gene, CDR3 protein, CDR3 DNA. A D gene is named only where the DNA matches it firmly. The listing skips clone size in some rows; elsewhere it reads once, few, many or a size class.

TRBJ1-4 TRBD1 NA TRBV7-9 CASSQIQGNQYPANEKLFF TGTGCCAGCAGCCAAATACAGGGGAACCAATACCCAGCTAATGAAAAACTGTTTTTT
TRBJ2-1 NA NA TRBV11-3 CASSSAGLGNEQFF TGTGCCAGCAGCTCCGCGGGACTGGGCAATGAGCAGTTCTTC
TRBJ1-1 NA few TRBV5-1 CASSPMGVGTEAFF TGCGCCAGCAGCCCAATGGGGGTGGGGACTGAAGCTTTCTTT
TRBJ1-3 NA NA TRBV28 CASSPGASGNTIYF TGTGCCAGCAGTCCCGGGGCCTCTGGAAACACCATATATTTT
TRBJ1-2 NA NA TRBV6-5 CASRPTNNYGYTF TGTGCCAGCAGACCTACAAATAACTATGGCTACACCTTC
TRBJ1-5 TRBD1 NA TRBV15 CATSRDRGYQPQHF TGTGCCACCAGCCGAGACAGGGGATATCAGCCCCAGCATTTT
TRBJ1-6 NA NA TRBV5-1 CASSWGGGGNSPLHF TGCGCCAGCAGCTGGGGGGGCGGGGGAAATTCACCCCTCCACTTT
TRBJ1-2 NA NA TRBV9 CASSVRQGWGYTF TGTGCCAGCAGCGTAAGGCAGGGGTGGGGCTACACCTTC
TRBJ2-3 TRBD1 NA TRBV14 CASSEGAYTDTQYF TGTGCCAGCAGCGAGGGGGCTTACACAGATACGCAGTATTTT
TRBJ1-1 TRBD1 once TRBV19 CASSVDRGRVTEAFF TGTGCCAGTAGTGTCGACAGGGGGCGCGTCACTGAAGCTTTCTTT
TRBJ1-2 NA NA TRBV10-1 CASSEGVGYGYTF TGCGCCAGCAGTGAAGGAGTCGGCTATGGCTACACCTTC
TRBJ2-7 NA NA TRBV11-2 CASSPIPGDGHSSYEQYF TGTGCCAGCAGCCCGATCCCGGGAGACGGTCATAGCTCCTACGAGCAGTACTTC
TRBJ2-1 TRBD1 few TRBV5-1 CASSYTGGIYNEQFF TGCGCCAGCAGCTACACAGGGGGTATCTACAATGAGCAGTTCTTC
TRBJ2-7 TRBD1 NA TRBV6-2/TRBV6-3 CASSWSGTEAYEQYF TGTGCCAGCAGTTGGTCTGGGACAGAGGCCTACGAGCAGTACTTC
TRBJ1-6 TRBD1 NA TRBV2 CASSSGGQVSPLHF TGTGCCAGCAGCTCAGGGGGCCAAGTTTCACCCCTCCACTTT
TRBJ1-6 TRBD1 few TRBV4-1 CASSPDRVSPLHF TGCGCCAGCAGCCCGGACAGGGTTTCACCCCTCCACTTT
TRBJ2-7 TRBD1 NA TRBV18 CASSRDRGLDEQYF TGTGCCAGCTCACGGGACAGGGGGCTGGATGAGCAGTACTTC
TRBJ1-1 NA NA TRBV12-3/TRBV12-4 CASSFGREAFF TGTGCCAGCAGTTTCGGGAGGGAAGCTTTCTTT
TRBJ1-6 NA NA TRBV18 CASSPSVSNSPLHF TGTGCCAGCTCACCATCGGTCTCTAATTCACCCCTCCACTTT
TRBJ2-7 NA NA TRBV21-1 CAPKGLAGGGYEQYF TGTGCCCCCAAAGGGCTAGCGGGGGGAGGCTACGAGCAGTACTTC
TRBJ2-5 NA NA TRBV9 CASSVVGRGEETQYF TGTGCCAGCAGCGTAGTTGGACGCGGGGAGGAGACCCAGTACTTC
TRBJ2-7 NA NA TRBV28 CASMRGHDYLQYF TGTGCCAGCATGAGAGGACACGACTATTTGCAGTACTTC
TRBJ2-5 TRBD2 NA TRBV7-6 CASSLAARGGWETQYF TGTGCCAGCAGCTTAGCAGCGCGGGGGGGTTGGGAGACCCAGTACTTC
TRBJ2-3 NA NA TRBV3-1/TRBV3-2 CASSPPPGDTQYF TGTGCCAGCAGCCCTCCCCCCGGGGATACGCAGTATTTT
TRBJ1-1 TRBD1 NA TRBV28 CAGGTGVLNTEAFF TGTGCCGGCGGGACAGGGGTTTTGAACACTGAAGCTTTCTTT
TRBJ2-7 TRBD2 NA TRBV15 CATSRSSQAGGTYEQYF TGTGCCACCAGCAGATCCTCCCAAGCGGGGGGTACCTACGAGCAGTACTTC
TRBJ1-4 NA NA TRBV7-2 CASSARGPGGEKLFF TGTGCCAGCAGCGCCCGGGGACCCGGAGGGGAAAAACTGTTTTTT
TRBJ1-5 NA NA TRBV7-9 CASSSLSDNQPQHF TGTGCCAGCAGCTCCCTCTCCGACAATCAGCCCCAGCATTTT
TRBJ2-3 NA NA TRBV28 CASSSLLSTDTQYF TGTGCCAGCAGTTCTTTATTGAGCACAGATACGCAGTATTTT
TRBJ2-3 NA NA TRBV7-9 CASSLVGDTQYF TGTGCCAGCAGCTTAGTTGGTGATACGCAGTATTTT
TRBJ2-5 TRBD2 NA TRBV4-1 CASSQSGGGGETQYF TGCGCCAGCAGCCAAAGCGGGGGAGGAGGAGAGACCCAGTACTTC
TRBJ2-7 NA once TRBV28 CASSGEFAGNGEQYF TGTGCCAGCAGTGGTGAATTCGCGGGGAATGGCGAGCAGTACTTC
TRBJ1-6 NA NA TRBV5-1 CASRGRYNSPLHF TGCGCCAGCAGGGGCCGCTATAATTCACCCCTCCACTTT
TRBJ2-7 TRBD1 NA TRBV6-1 CASSEVDRVGF TGTGCCAGCAGTGAAGTGGACAGGGTGGGATTC
TRBJ2-7 NA once TRBV5-1 CASSLEQGYEQYF TGCGCCAGCAGCTTGGAACAGGGCTACGAGCAGTACTTC
TRBJ2-2 TRBD1 NA TRBV5-1 CASRLFGQGASGELFF TGCGCCAGCAGATTATTCGGTCAGGGGGCGTCCGGGGAGCTGTTTTTT
TRBJ2-5 TRBD2 NA TRBV3-1/TRBV3-2 CASSLGTSGGAETQYF TGTGCCAGCAGCCTTGGGACTAGCGGGGGGGCAGAGACCCAGTACTTC